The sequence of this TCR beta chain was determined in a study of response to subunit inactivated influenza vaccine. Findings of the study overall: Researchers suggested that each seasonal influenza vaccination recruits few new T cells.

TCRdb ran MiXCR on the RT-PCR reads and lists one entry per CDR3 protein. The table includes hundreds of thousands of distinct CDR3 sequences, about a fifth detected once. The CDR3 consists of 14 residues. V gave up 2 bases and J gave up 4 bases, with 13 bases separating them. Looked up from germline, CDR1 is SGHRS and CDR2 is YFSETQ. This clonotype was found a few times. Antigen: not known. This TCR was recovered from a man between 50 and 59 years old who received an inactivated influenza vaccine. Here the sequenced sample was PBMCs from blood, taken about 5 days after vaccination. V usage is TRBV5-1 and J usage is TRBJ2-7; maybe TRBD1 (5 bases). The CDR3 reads CASSFRQIGYEQYF. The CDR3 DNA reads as TGCGCCAGCAGCTTCCGACAGATAGGATACGAGCAGTACTTC.